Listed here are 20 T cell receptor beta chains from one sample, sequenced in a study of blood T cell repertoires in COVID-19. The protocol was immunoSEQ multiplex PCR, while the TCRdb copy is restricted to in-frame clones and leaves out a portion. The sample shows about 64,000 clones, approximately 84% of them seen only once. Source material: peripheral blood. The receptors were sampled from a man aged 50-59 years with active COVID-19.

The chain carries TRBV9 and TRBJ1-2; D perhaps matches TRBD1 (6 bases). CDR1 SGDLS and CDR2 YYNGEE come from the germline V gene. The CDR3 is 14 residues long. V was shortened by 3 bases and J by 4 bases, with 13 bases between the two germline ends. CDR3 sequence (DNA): TGTGCCAGCAGCGGGGGGCGCGAGATCTATGGCTACACCTTC. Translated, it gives CASSGGREIYGYTF.

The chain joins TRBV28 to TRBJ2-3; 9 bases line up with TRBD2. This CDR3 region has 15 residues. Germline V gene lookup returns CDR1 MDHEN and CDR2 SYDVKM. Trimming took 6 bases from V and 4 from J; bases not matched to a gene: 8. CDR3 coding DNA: TGTGCCAGCAGGGCTAGCGGGGATTTTTCAGATACGCAGTATTTT. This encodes CASRASGDFSDTQYF.

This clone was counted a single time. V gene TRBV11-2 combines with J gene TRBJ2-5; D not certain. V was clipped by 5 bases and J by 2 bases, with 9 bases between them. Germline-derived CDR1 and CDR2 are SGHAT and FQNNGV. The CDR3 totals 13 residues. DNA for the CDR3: TGTGCCAGCAGCCAACAAGTTCAAGAGACCCAGTACTTC. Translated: CASSQQVQETQYF.

The CDR3 sequence is CASSLVSIYGPANTGELFF. CDR3 DNA: TGCGCCAGCAGCCTGGTTTCAATCTATGGGCCTGCGAACACCGGGGAGCTGTTTTTT. The chain recombines TRBV4-1 with TRBJ2-2; D uncertain. Germline CDR1 MGHRA, CDR2 YSYEKL. V was trimmed by 4 bases and J by 0 bases, leaving 21 bases between them. The CDR3 consists of 19 residues.

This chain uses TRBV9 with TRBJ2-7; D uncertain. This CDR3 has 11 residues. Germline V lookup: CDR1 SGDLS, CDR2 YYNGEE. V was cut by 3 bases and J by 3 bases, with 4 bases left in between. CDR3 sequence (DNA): TGTGCCAGCAGCGATAACTACGAGCAGTACTTC. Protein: CASSDNYEQYF. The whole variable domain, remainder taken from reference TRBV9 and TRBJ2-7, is DSGVTQTPKHLITATGQRVTLRCSPRSGDLSVYWYQQSLDQGLQFLIQYYNGEERAKGNILERFSAQQFPDLHSELNLSSLELGDSALYFCASSDNYEQYFGPGTRLTVT.

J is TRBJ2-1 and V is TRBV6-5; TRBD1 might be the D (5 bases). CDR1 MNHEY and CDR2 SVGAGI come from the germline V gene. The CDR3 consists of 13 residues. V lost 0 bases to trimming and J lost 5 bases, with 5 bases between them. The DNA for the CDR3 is TGTGCCAGCAGTTACTCAGGGGACAATGAGCAGTTCTTC. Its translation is CASSYSGDNEQFF.

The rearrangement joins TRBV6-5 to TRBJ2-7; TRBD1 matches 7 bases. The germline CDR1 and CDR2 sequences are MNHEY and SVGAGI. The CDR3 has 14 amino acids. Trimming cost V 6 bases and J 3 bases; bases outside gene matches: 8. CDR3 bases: TGTGCCAGCAGGCCGCGACAGGGATTCTACGAGCAGTACTTC. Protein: CASRPRQGFYEQYF.

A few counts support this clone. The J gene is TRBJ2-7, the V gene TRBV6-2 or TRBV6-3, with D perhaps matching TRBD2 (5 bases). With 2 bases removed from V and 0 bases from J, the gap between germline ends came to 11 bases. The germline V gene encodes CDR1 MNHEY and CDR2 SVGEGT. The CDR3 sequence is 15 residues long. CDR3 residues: CASSYTSGSSYEQYF. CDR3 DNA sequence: TGTGCCAGCAGTTACACCTCGGGAAGCTCCTACGAGCAGTACTTC.

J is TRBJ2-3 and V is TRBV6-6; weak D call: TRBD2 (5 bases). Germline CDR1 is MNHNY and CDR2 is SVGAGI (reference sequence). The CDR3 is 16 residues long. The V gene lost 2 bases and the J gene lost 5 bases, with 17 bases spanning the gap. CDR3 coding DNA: TGTGCCAGCAGTTACAGCGGTCCTAGGGCCGGAGATACGCAGTATTTT. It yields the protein CASSYSGPRAGDTQYF.

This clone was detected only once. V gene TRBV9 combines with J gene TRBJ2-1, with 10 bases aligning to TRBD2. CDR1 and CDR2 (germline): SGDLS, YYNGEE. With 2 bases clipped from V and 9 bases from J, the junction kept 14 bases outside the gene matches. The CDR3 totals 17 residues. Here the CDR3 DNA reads TGTGCCAGCAGCGTCTTTCTAGCGGGAGCTTTCGGGAGTGAGCAGTTCTTC. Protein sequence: CASSVFLAGAFGSEQFF.

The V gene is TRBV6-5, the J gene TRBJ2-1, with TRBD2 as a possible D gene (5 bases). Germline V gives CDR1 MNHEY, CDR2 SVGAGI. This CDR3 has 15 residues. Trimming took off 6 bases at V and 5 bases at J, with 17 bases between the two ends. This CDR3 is CASSLTRDTDNEQFF. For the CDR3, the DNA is TGTGCCAGCAGCCTTACTAGAGACACAGACAATGAGCAGTTCTTC.

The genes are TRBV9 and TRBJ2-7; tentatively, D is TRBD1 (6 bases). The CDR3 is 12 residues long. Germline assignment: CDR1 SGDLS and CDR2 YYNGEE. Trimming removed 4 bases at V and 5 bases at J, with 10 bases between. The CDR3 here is CASSLQGHEQYF. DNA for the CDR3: TGTGCCAGCAGCCTCCAGGGGCACGAGCAGTACTTC.

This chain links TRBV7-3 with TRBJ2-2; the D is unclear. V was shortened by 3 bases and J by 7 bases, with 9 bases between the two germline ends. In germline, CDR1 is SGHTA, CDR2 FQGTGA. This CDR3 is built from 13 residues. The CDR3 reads CASSLNSIGELFF. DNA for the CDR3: TGTGCCAGCAGCTTGAATAGCATCGGGGAGCTGTTTTTT.

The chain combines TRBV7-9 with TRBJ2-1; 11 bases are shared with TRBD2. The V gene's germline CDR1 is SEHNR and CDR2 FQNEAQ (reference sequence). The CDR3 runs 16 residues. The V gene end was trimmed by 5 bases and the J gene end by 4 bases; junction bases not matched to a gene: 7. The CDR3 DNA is TGTGCCAGCAGCAGGTTAGGGACTAGCGGTTACAATGAGCAGTTCTTC. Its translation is CASSRLGTSGYNEQFF.

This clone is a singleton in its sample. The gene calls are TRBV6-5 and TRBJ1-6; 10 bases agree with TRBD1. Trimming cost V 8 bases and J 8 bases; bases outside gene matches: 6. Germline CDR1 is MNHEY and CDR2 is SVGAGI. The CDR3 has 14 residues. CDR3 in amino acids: CASGDRGLDSPLHF. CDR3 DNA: TGTGCCAGCGGCGACAGGGGGCTCGATTCACCCCTCCACTTT.

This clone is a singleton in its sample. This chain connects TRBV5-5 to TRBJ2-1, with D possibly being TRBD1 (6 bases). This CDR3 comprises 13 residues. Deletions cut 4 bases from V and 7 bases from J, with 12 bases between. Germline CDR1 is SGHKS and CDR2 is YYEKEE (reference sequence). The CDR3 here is CASSGGRTNEQFF. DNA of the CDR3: TGTGCCAGCAGCGGGGGCCGGACGAATGAGCAGTTCTTC.

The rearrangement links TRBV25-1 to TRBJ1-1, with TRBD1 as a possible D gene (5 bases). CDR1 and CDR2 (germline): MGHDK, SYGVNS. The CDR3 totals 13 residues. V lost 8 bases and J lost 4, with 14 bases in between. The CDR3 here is CASGGGTSTEAFF. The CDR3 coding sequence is TGTGCCAGCGGGGGGGGGACCTCCACTGAAGCTTTCTTT.

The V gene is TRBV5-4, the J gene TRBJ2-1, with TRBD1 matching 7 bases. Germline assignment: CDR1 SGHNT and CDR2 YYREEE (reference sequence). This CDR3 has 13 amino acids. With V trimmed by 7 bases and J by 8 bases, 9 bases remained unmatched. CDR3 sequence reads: CASPDRYGDEQFF. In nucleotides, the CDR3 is TGTGCCAGCCCGGACAGGTATGGGGATGAGCAGTTCTTC.

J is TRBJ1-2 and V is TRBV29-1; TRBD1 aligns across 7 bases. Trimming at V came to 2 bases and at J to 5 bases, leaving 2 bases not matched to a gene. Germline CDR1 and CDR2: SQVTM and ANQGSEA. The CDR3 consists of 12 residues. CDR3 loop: CSVERGQYGYTF. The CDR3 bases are TGCAGCGTTGAAAGGGGGCAGTATGGCTACACCTTC.

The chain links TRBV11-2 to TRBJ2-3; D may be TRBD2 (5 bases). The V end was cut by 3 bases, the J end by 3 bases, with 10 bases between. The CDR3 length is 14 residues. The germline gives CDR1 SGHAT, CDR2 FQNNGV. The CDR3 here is CASSLGSETDTQYF. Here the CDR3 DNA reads TGTGCCAGCAGCTTGGGTAGCGAGACAGATACGCAGTATTTT.